The 27 T cell receptor beta chains below all came from one sample that was sequenced in a study of blood T cells in healthy people across ages. Combining a sample-barcoded 5' primer with a J-beta primer mix, a second PCR ran for roughly 7 to 11 cycles. Using its own MiXCR run on the 5' RACE reads, TCRdb lists one record per CDR3 protein. The sample consists of 750,000 or so distinct CDR3 sequences, approximately 25% of them appearing once. These data were also reused for a study on T cells of mothers and their children.

Sequences were obtained from blood. The receptor source for this set is a boy younger than 18 in good health.

Written as DNA, the CDR3 is TGTGCCACCTTGGGACTAGCCGAGACGCCCCCCTACAATGAGCAGTTCTTC. Translation: CATLGLAETPPYNEQFF. The J gene is TRBJ2-1, the V gene TRBV10-3; 9 bases agree with TRBD2. In germline, CDR1 is ENHRY, CDR2 SYGVKD. CDR3 size: 17 residues. Trimming removed 10 bases from V and 2 bases from J; junction bases left unmatched: 15.

This clonotype was picked up a small number of times. At one boundary the junction diverges from the germline segment, which might be a read error. This sequence joins TRBV20-1 and TRBJ2-5, with 9 bases identical to TRBD2. The germline V gene has CDR1 DFQATT and CDR2 SNEGSKA (reference sequence). The CDR3 is made up of 14 amino acids. In DNA, the CDR3 is TGCAGTGCCACTCCCCTCGGCGGGAGGGTGAGAAGGGACTTC. Protein: CSATPLGGRVRRDF.

This clonotype was seen only a few times. V and J are TRBV25-1 and TRBJ2-1; D is ambiguous. Trimming took 4 bases from V and 0 from J, leaving 25 bases between them. Germline CDR1 MGHDK, CDR2 SYGVNS. The CDR3 spans 20 residues. As DNA, the CDR3 is TGTGCCAGCAGTGGAAGTTTTGGCGATCACATTACCGTCTCCTACAATGAGCAGTTCTTC. Protein sequence: CASSGSFGDHITVSYNEQFF.

The rearrangement uses TRBV9 and TRBJ1-1; unclear D gene. This CDR3 is built from 14 residues. Looked up from germline, CDR1 is SGDLS and CDR2 is YYNGEE. Trimming took 3 bases from V and 4 from J, leaving 13 bases between them. DNA of the CDR3: TGTGCCAGCAGCGCCATCAATTCCCGCACTGAAGCTTTCTTT. This gives the protein CASSAINSRTEAFF. Based on the CDR3 plus reference TRBV9 and TRBJ1-1, the full variable domain is DSGVTQTPKHLITATGQRVTLRCSPRSGDLSVYWYQQSLDQGLQFLIQYYNGEERAKGNILERFSAQQFPDLHSELNLSSLELGDSALYFCASSAINSRTEAFFGQGTRLTVV.

There are a few counts of this clonotype. This chain links TRBV20-1 with TRBJ2-4; 13 bases line up with TRBD2. The CDR3 runs 15 residues. The trim removed 3 bases at V and 7 bases at J, leaving 6 bases unmatched. Germline V gene sequence: CDR1 DFQATT, CDR2 SNEGSKA (reference sequence). As DNA, the CDR3 is TGCAGTGCTAGTGGACTAGCGGGAGTTGAGAACATTCAGTACTTC. Translating it yields CSASGLAGVENIQYF.

The CDR3 region is CSVRAPEAFF. CDR3 DNA sequence: TGCAGCGTTCGGGCCCCCGAAGCTTTCTTT. V usage is TRBV29-1 and J usage is TRBJ1-1, with D uncertain. This CDR3 contains 10 residues. Germline V lookup: CDR1 SQVTM, CDR2 ANQGSEA. V was clipped by 5 bases and J by 8 bases, with 9 bases between them.

The chain is built from TRBV6-1 and TRBJ2-7; TRBD2 is a possible D gene (6 bases). The germline CDR1 and CDR2 sequences are MNHNS and SASEGT. Trimming pared 7 bases from V and 4 bases from J, leaving 26 bases between. This CDR3 is 17 amino acids long. CDR3 protein: CASKSGGTTGLFYEQYF. Written as DNA, the CDR3 is TGTGCCAGCAAAAGCGGAGGGACCACCGGCCTTTTTTACGAGCAGTACTTC.

CDR3 bases: TGTGCCACCAGCAGAGAGGCTCTTCGCGGGACAATATGGGATGAGCAGTTCTTC. Protein: CATSREALRGTIWDEQFF. The J gene is TRBJ2-1, the V gene TRBV15; D may be TRBD1 or TRBD2 (6 bases each). V gave up 0 bases and J gave up 8 bases, with 23 bases separating them. Germline CDR1 reads LNHNV; CDR2 reads YYDKDF (reference sequence). The CDR3 spans 18 residues.

This clonotype was recorded once. The chain couples TRBV27 to TRBJ2-2; the match to TRBD2 covers 14 bases. From germline, CDR1 is MNHEY and CDR2 SMNVEV (reference sequence). After removal of 8 bases from V and 5 bases from J, the junction contained 22 bases not matched to a gene. This CDR3 comprises 21 residues. CDR3: CASQLIYGTSGGLLGTGELFF. CDR3 coding DNA: TGTGCCAGCCAATTAATATACGGGACTAGCGGGGGTCTTCTGGGGACCGGGGAGCTGTTTTTT.

The chain couples TRBV2 to TRBJ2-7; 10 nucleotides match TRBD1. V shed 7 bases, J shed 2 bases, and the junction held 11 bases outside the gene matches. Germline V CDR1 and CDR2: SNHLY, FYNNEI. The CDR3 spans 16 residues. DNA of the CDR3: TGTGCCAGCAACGAAGGGGGGACAGGGGAAACCTACGAGCAGTACTTC. Amino acids: CASNEGGTGETYEQYF.

The V gene is TRBV7-9, the J gene TRBJ1-2; D is perhaps TRBD1 (6 bases). The CDR3 length is 16 residues. In germline, CDR1 is SEHNR, CDR2 FQNEAQ (reference sequence). With 5 bases removed from V and 5 bases from J, the gap between germline ends came to 21 bases. The CDR3 spells CASSPLQGWKVYGYTF. As DNA, the CDR3 is TGTGCCAGCAGCCCTCTACAGGGTTGGAAAGTTTATGGCTACACCTTC. Drawing the rest from reference TRBV7-9 and TRBJ1-2, the complete variable domain is DTGVSQNPRHKITKRGQNVTFRCDPISEHNRLYWYRQTLGQGPEFLTYFQNEAQLEKSRLLSDRFSAERPKGSFSTLEIQRTEQGDSAMYLCASSPLQGWKVYGYTFGSGTRLTVV.

This clonotype was recorded many times. The chain is built from TRBV6-4 and TRBJ2-2, with D unresolved. Trimming removed 2 bases from V and 2 bases from J, with 3 bases in between. CDR3 length equals 13 residues. Germline CDR1 MRHNA, CDR2 SNTAGT. The CDR3 region is CASSDKNTGELFF. In DNA, the CDR3 is TGTGCCAGCAGTGACAAAAACACCGGGGAGCTGTTTTTT.

This clonotype was counted many times. The chain combines TRBV12-3 or TRBV12-4 with TRBJ2-5; D ambiguous. Between the trimmed V and J ends, which lost 6 bases and 4 bases, there was a span of 12 bases. The CDR3 has 13 residues. The CDR3 spells CASSTTGGETQYF. The CDR3 DNA follows: TGTGCCAGCAGCACCACTGGTGGAGAGACCCAGTACTTC.

The chain carries TRBV25-1 and TRBJ1-6; D may be TRBD1 (6 bases). The CDR3 contains 14 residues. V was clipped by 6 bases and J by 8 bases, with 14 bases between them. Germline CDR1 MGHDK, CDR2 SYGVNS. CDR3 coding DNA: TGTGCCAGCAGCCAGGGGACGGCAGATTCACCCCTCCACTTT. Protein sequence: CASSQGTADSPLHF.

The J gene is TRBJ2-3, the V gene TRBV4-3; tentatively, D is TRBD1 (5 bases). Germline V gene lookup returns CDR1 LGHNA and CDR2 YSLEER. CDR3 length: 15 residues. The V and J ends lost 2 bases and 1 base respectively, with 10 bases between them. In nucleotides, the CDR3 is TGCGCCAGCAGCCAACAGGGTTCGGGCACAGATACGCAGTATTTT. Amino acid sequence: CASSQQGSGTDTQYF.

The chain combines TRBV15 with TRBJ2-3, with D unclear. V lost 1 base to trimming and J lost 3 bases, with 17 bases between them. The germline V gene encodes CDR1 LNHNV and CDR2 YYDKDF (reference sequence). This CDR3 region has 17 residues. The CDR3 DNA is TGTGCCACCAGCAGAGCGCTGGGCTCGGTAGGAACAGATACGCAGTATTTT. Translated: CATSRALGSVGTDTQYF.

The rearrangement joins TRBV12-3 or TRBV12-4 to TRBJ2-7, with TRBD2 identical over 11 bases. The CDR3 contains 16 residues. The V segment lost 6 bases and the J segment 5 bases; nucleotides outside the gene matches: 12. The CDR3 sequence: CASSSHLAGGGNEQYF. The DNA of the CDR3 is TGTGCCAGCAGCAGCCACCTAGCGGGAGGTGGGAACGAGCAGTACTTC.

The rearrangement links TRBV4-1 to TRBJ2-7, with 13 bases fitting TRBD2. The CDR3 has 15 residues. The junction had 4 bases not matched to a gene; V was cut back by 4 bases and J by 4 bases. Germline CDR1 MGHRA, CDR2 YSYEKL. The CDR3 coding sequence is TGCGCCAGCAGCCCAGGGACTAGCGGGAAATACGAGCAGTACTTC. Protein: CASSPGTSGKYEQYF.

The rearrangement joins TRBV10-2 to TRBJ1-2; possible D gene TRBD1, 5 bases. CDR3 length: 17 residues. V was shortened by 0 bases and J by 4 bases, with 18 bases between the two germline ends. In germline, CDR1 is WSHSY, CDR2 SAAADI. CDR3 DNA sequence: TGCGCCAGCAGTGAGTCGCTAGGACACTTAGGGGTCTATGGCTACACCTTC. Translating gives CASSESLGHLGVYGYTF.

This clonotype was recorded a few times. V usage is TRBV5-1 and J usage is TRBJ2-5; TRBD2 might be the D (5 bases). Matching the DNA end better, TRBJ2-7 makes the J call doubtful. Looked up from germline, CDR1 is SGHRS and CDR2 is YFSETQ. The CDR3 length is 15 residues. The DNA of the CDR3 is TGCGCCAGCAGCCCTGAGGGAGTTCATTCCTACGAGCAGTACTTC. Residues: CASSPEGVHSYEQYF.

The chain combines TRBV14 with TRBJ2-7; possible D gene TRBD1, 6 bases. Germline V gives CDR1 SGHDN, CDR2 FVKESK. Trimming took 4 bases from V and 5 from J, leaving 24 bases between them. The CDR3 is 17 residues long. The DNA of the CDR3 is TGTGCCAGCAGCCCGCAAGACCCCGACAGGTCCTTAGACGAGCAGTACTTC. Translated: CASSPQDPDRSLDEQYF.

The CDR3 protein is CASSPVGLEETQYF. Here the CDR3 DNA reads TGCGCCAGCAGTCCGGTGGGACTCGAAGAGACCCAGTACTTC. The chain links TRBV10-2 to TRBJ2-5; weak D call: TRBD2 (6 bases). With 5 bases removed from V and 3 bases from J, the gap between germline ends came to 13 bases. CDR1 WSHSY and CDR2 SAAADI come from the germline V gene. CDR3 size: 14 residues.

The chain employs TRBV4-1 and TRBJ2-7; 7 bases fit TRBD2. Germline V gene data show CDR1 as MGHRA and CDR2 as YSYEKL. The CDR3 spans 14 residues. V lost 4 bases and J lost 3; bases outside the gene matches: 6. The CDR3 DNA is TGCGCCAGCAGCCCAAATACGGGAGGCTACGAGCAGTACTTC. This sequence encodes CASSPNTGGYEQYF.

V is TRBV28 and J is TRBJ2-2; no firm D call. This CDR3 is 13 amino acids long. Deletions cut 3 bases from V and 6 bases from J, with 8 bases between. Germline assignment: CDR1 MDHEN and CDR2 SYDVKM. Here the CDR3 reads CASSFLRSGELFF. CDR3 in DNA: TGTGCCAGCAGTTTCCTGAGGTCCGGGGAGCTGTTTTTT. The full variable domain, rest sourced from reference TRBV28 and TRBJ2-2, is DVKVTQSSRYLVKRTGEKVFLECVQDMDHENMFWYRQDPGLGLRLIYFSYDVKMKEKGDIPEGYSVSREKKERFSLILESASTNQTSMYLCASSFLRSGELFFGEGSRLTVL.

The J gene is TRBJ2-1, the V gene TRBV5-1, with 7 bases identical to TRBD1. The CDR3 has 15 amino acids. The germline CDR1 and CDR2 sequences are SGHRS and YFSETQ. The V gene end was trimmed by 6 bases and the J gene end by 4 bases; junction bases not matched to a gene: 10. CDR3 in amino acids: CASTQGTAVYNEQFF. The CDR3 nucleotides are TGCGCCAGCACCCAAGGGACAGCTGTTTACAATGAGCAGTTCTTC. The full variable domain, completed using reference TRBV5-1 and TRBJ2-1, is KAGVTQTPRYLIKTRGQQVTLSCSPISGHRSVSWYQQTPGQGLQFLFEYFSETQRNKGNFPGRFSGRQFSNSRSEMNVSTLELGDSALYLCASTQGTAVYNEQFFGPGTRLTVL.

This clonotype was recorded a few times. In nucleotides, the CDR3 is TGTGCCAGCAGCGCTGGGACTAGCGGAGCCACAGATACGCAGTATTTT. Protein sequence: CASSAGTSGATDTQYF. J is TRBJ2-3 and V is TRBV9, with 11 positions matching TRBD2. CDR3 length: 16 residues. Trimming removed 3 bases from V and 2 bases from J; junction bases left unmatched: 5. The germline V gene has CDR1 SGDLS and CDR2 YYNGEE.

The rearrangement joins TRBV13 to TRBJ2-3; D is undetermined. The V end lost 5 bases, the J end lost 6 bases, and 15 bases lay between the germline ends. CDR3 length: 14 residues. Germline V gene sequence: CDR1 PRHDT, CDR2 FYEKMQ (reference sequence). DNA of the CDR3: TGTGCCAGCAGCGTCCGGGCCCACGGGGATACGCAGTATTTT. The encoded protein is CASSVRAHGDTQYF.